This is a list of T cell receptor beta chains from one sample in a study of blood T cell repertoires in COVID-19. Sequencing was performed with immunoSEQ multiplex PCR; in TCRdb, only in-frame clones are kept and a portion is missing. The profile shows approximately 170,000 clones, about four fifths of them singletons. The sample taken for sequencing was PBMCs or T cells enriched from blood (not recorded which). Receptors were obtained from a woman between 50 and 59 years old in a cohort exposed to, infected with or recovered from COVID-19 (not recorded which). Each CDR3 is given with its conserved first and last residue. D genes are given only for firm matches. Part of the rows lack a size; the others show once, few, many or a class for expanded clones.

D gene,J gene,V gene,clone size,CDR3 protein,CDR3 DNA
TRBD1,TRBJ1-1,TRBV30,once,CAWGTGDTEAFF,TGTGCCTGGGGGACAGGGGACACTGAAGCTTTCTTT
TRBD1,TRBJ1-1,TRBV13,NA,CASSPRQGVMNTEAFF,TGTGCCAGCAGCCCCCGACAGGGGGTGATGAACACTGAAGCTTTCTTT
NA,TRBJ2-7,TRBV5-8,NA,CANSLVVGRGYEQYF,TGTGCCAACAGCTTGGTAGTCGGCAGGGGATACGAGCAGTACTTC
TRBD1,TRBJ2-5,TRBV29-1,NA,CSVGDRVGETQYF,TGCAGCGTGGGGGACAGGGTAGGGGAGACCCAGTACTTC
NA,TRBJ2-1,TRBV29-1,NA,CSVPIANSYNEQFF,TGCAGCGTTCCTATAGCGAACTCCTACAATGAGCAGTTCTTC
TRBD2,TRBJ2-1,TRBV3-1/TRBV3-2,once,CASSGPSGEGGYNEQFF,TGTGCCAGCTCCGGGCCTAGCGGGGAAGGGGGTTACAATGAGCAGTTCTTC
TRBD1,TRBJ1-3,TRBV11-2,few,CASSLSTGQRNTIYF,TGTGCCAGCAGCTTGTCGACAGGGCAAAGAAACACCATATATTTT
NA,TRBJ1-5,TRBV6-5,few,CASRPTGRNQPQHF,TGTGCCAGCAGACCTACAGGGAGAAATCAGCCCCAGCATTTT
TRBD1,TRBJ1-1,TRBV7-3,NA,CASRATGESTEAFF,TGTGCCAGCCGTGCGACAGGGGAGAGCACTGAAGCTTTCTTT
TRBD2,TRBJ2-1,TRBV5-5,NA,CASSSTSGSGGEQFF,TGTGCCAGCAGCTCCACTAGCGGGAGTGGCGGTGAGCAGTTCTTC
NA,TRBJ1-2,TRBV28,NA,CASSLTMGARGYTF,TGTGCCAGCAGTTTAACGATGGGGGCGCGGGGCTACACCTTC
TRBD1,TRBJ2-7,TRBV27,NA,CASRIKGQEHGSYEQYF,TGTGCCAGCAGAATTAAAGGACAGGAACATGGGTCCTACGAGCAGTACTTC
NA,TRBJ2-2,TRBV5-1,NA,CASSLVPGVITGELFF,TGCGCCAGCAGCTTGGTTCCAGGGGTGATCACCGGGGAGCTGTTTTTT
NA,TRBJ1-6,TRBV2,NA,CASTDGIYNSPLHF,TGTGCCAGCACTGACGGGATATATAATTCACCCCTCCACTTT